This passage covers 32 T cell receptor beta chains from one sample sequenced in a study of T cells in Graves' hyperthyroidism and ophthalmopathy. Template material for amplifying TCR beta CDR3 regions consisted of RNA transcripts. In the first-round RT-PCR of the TCR CDR3, the HTBI primer set was used. From the multiplex PCR reads, TCRdb called clonotypes with MiXCR, one entry per CDR3 protein. The data show about 400,000 distinct CDR3 sequences, 15% seen once. The sample was blood. These TCRs come from a woman in her 30s with Graves' hyperthyroidism.

Notes on this clonotype: The conserved phenylalanine or tryptophan is not found at the CDR3 terminus, so this likely reflects a read error. This sequence joins TRBV5-1 and TRBJ2-7, with 7 bases aligning to TRBD1. The CDR3 loop spans 14 amino acids. Per the germline V gene, CDR1 is SGHRS and CDR2 is YFSETQ. The junction had 8 bases not matched to a gene; V was cut back by 4 bases and J by 4 bases. CDR3 in amino acids: CASSPRQGNYEQYL. CDR3 nucleotides: TGCGCCAGCAGCCCGAGACAGGGAAATTACGAGCAGTACCTC.

This clonotype was recorded at least ten times. V usage is TRBV18 and J usage is TRBJ2-7; TRBD2 matches 10 bases. Trimming removed 3 bases from V and 5 bases from J; junction bases left unmatched: 10. The CDR3 loop spans 16 amino acids. CDR1 and CDR2 (germline): KGHSH, LQKENI. CDR3 coding DNA: TGTGCCAGCTCACCTCGTCTGGTAGCGGGAGGTAACGAGCAGTACTTC. Amino acid sequence: CASSPRLVAGGNEQYF.

This clonotype was found a few times. The rearrangement uses TRBV20-1 and TRBJ1-4; possibly TRBD1 for D (6 bases). V lost 6 bases and J lost 7, with 21 bases in between. CDR1 DFQATT and CDR2 SNEGSKA come from the germline V gene (reference sequence). The CDR3 spans 15 residues. CDR3 protein: CSAWGGRGGGEKLFF. The CDR3 nucleotides are TGCAGTGCGTGGGGGGGCCGAGGCGGAGGTGAAAAACTGTTTTTT.

For this clonotype: A clone one base away is much larger, so this may be a read error. The rearrangement links TRBV11-3 to TRBJ2-7; TRBD1 is a possible D gene (5 bases). CDR3 length: 14 amino acids. V was cut by 6 bases and J by 1 base, with 13 bases left in between. CDR1 and CDR2 from the germline V gene are SGHNT and YENEEA. CDR3 nucleotide sequence: TGTGCCAGCAGAAGACCGACAGAGTCCTACGAGCAGTACTTC. This codes for CASRRPTESYEQYF.

CDR3 amino acids: CASSLGREREQYF. The CDR3 DNA sequence: TGTGCCAGCAGTTTAGGTCGAGAACGCGAGCAGTACTTC. The chain carries TRBV28 and TRBJ2-7; D uncertain. Trimming took off 2 bases at V and 6 bases at J, with 11 bases between the two ends. The germline CDR1 and CDR2 sequences are MDHEN and SYDVKM. The CDR3 covers 13 residues.

In this sample, this clonotype turned up many times. The V gene is TRBV6-1, the J gene TRBJ1-1, with TRBD1 as a possible D gene (5 bases). Germline loops: CDR1 MNHNS, CDR2 SASEGT. There are 17 residues in the CDR3. V gave up 1 base and J gave up 0 bases, with 15 bases separating them. This CDR3 is CASSEGGGLVMNTEAFF. CDR3 in DNA: TGTGCCAGCAGTGAAGGGGGCGGATTGGTAATGAACACTGAAGCTTTCTTT.

The chain has TRBV6-1 and TRBJ1-5; D unresolved. Deletions cut 6 bases from V and 0 bases from J, with 6 bases between. From germline, CDR1 is MNHNS and CDR2 SASEGT. The CDR3 runs 13 residues. CDR3 bases: TGTGCCAGCAGGGTTAATAGCAATCAGCCCCAGCATTTT. It codes for CASRVNSNQPQHF.

This clonotype was seen ten or more times. The V gene is TRBV6-1, the J gene TRBJ2-1; a possible D gene is TRBD1 (6 bases). CDR1 MNHNS and CDR2 SASEGT come from the germline V gene. The germline V and J ends were trimmed by 6 bases and 3 bases, with 18 bases remaining between them. The CDR3 loop spans 16 amino acids. The DNA for the CDR3 is TGTGCCAGCAGGGGTCAGACAGGTCGGAACTACAATGAGCAGTTCTTC. Translated: CASRGQTGRNYNEQFF.

Of note for this clonotype: Because it lacks the conserved phenylalanine or tryptophan at the end, this CDR3 is likely a read error. This chain joins TRBV5-1 and TRBJ2-2; 7 bases fit TRBD1. There are 15 residues in the CDR3. Germline values: CDR1 SGHRS, CDR2 YFSETQ. The DNA of the CDR3 is TGCGCCAGCAGTTTGGGGGACAGGAACACCGGGGAGCTGTTTCTT. Its protein product is CASSLGDRNTGELFL.

This clonotype was found many times. The chain uses TRBV20-1 and TRBJ2-1, with TRBD2 matching over 12 bases. The CDR3 is 14 residues long. V gave up 6 bases and J gave up 8 bases; unmatched junction bases: 8. In germline, CDR1 is DFQATT, CDR2 SNEGSKA (reference sequence). CDR3 coding DNA: TGCAGTGCCTTGACTAGCGGGAGATACCATGAGCAGTTCTTC. Encoded protein: CSALTSGRYHEQFF.

There are a few counts of this clonotype. The genes are TRBV20-1 and TRBJ1-2; TRBD1 is a possible D gene (6 bases). The germline V gene encodes CDR1 DFQATT and CDR2 SNEGSKA (reference sequence). CDR3 length: 13 amino acids. V was pared by 5 bases and J by 3 bases, with 13 bases between. This chain's CDR3 is CSADTGGYYGYTF. For the CDR3, the DNA is TGCAGTGCTGACACCGGGGGCTACTATGGCTACACCTTC.

The chain uses TRBV29-1 and TRBJ1-4; D not certain. The V end lost 7 bases, the J end lost 0 bases, and 9 bases lay between the germline ends. The CDR3 has 13 amino acids. The germline V gene encodes CDR1 SQVTM and CDR2 ANQGSEA. CDR3 residues: CSALQPTNEKLFF. The CDR3 DNA follows: TGCAGCGCTCTACAGCCAACTAATGAAAAACTGTTTTTT.

This clonotype has ten or more counts. The chain carries TRBV3-1 and TRBJ1-4; a weak D match, TRBD1 (6 bases). The CDR3 has 13 amino acids. Germline CDR1 reads LGHDT; CDR2 reads YNNKEL (reference sequence). The V and J ends lost 5 bases and 12 bases respectively, with 16 bases between them. CDR3 amino acids: CASSSRGGWQLFF. CDR3 coding DNA: TGTGCCAGCAGCTCCAGAGGGGGGTGGCAACTGTTTTTT.

This clonotype was seen repeatedly, ten times or more. The rearrangement joins TRBV10-3 to TRBJ2-3; D is undetermined. Trimming left V 2 bases short and J 5 bases short, with 8 bases between. The CDR3 consists of 13 residues. Germline V lookup: CDR1 ENHRY, CDR2 SYGVKD. CDR3 sequence (DNA): TGTGCCATCAGTGAGGTTAATCGAGATACGCAGTATTTT. It codes for CAISEVNRDTQYF.

This clonotype was seen a handful of times. The V and J genes are TRBV18 and TRBJ1-1; no firm D call. Trimming stripped 11 bases from V and 1 base from J, with 14 bases between. Germline V gives CDR1 KGHSH, CDR2 LQKENI. The CDR3 contains 13 residues. CDR3 coding DNA: TGTGCCGCTTACAGCGACCCGAACACTGAAGCTTTCTTT. Protein: CAAYSDPNTEAFF. Using reference TRBV18 and TRBJ1-1 for the parts outside the CDR3, the full variable domain is NAGVMQNPRHLVRRRGQEARLRCSPMKGHSHVYWYRQLPEEGLKFMVYLQKENIIDESGMPKERFSAEFPKEGPSILRIQQVVRGDSAAYFCAAYSDPNTEAFFGQGTRLTVV.

This clonotype has a handful of counts. This chain links TRBV2 with TRBJ1-1; no clear D gene. The germline V and J ends were trimmed by 2 bases and 2 bases, with 9 bases remaining between them. Germline CDR1 SNHLY, CDR2 FYNNEI. This CDR3 region has 14 residues. CDR3 residues: CASSEPRANTEAFF. The DNA for the CDR3 is TGTGCCAGCAGTGAACCGCGGGCAAACACTGAAGCTTTCTTT. The variable domain in full, completed from reference TRBV2 and TRBJ1-1, reads EPEVTQTPSHQVTQMGQEVILRCVPISNHLYFYWYRQILGQKVEFLVSFYNNEISEKSEIFDDQFSVERPDGSNFTLKIRSTKLEDSAMYFCASSEPRANTEAFFGQGTRLTVV.

CDR3 sequence reads: CASSQGRGNGYTF. DNA for the CDR3: TGTGCCAGCAGCCAAGGCAGGGGGAATGGCTACACCTTC. The V and J genes are TRBV3-1 and TRBJ1-2; 7 positions match TRBD1. The CDR3 is 13 residues long. The germline gives CDR1 LGHDT, CDR2 YNNKEL (reference sequence). With 1 base clipped from V and 6 bases from J, the junction kept 2 bases outside the gene matches.

The rearrangement joins TRBV29-1 to TRBJ2-1, with TRBD2 matching over 7 bases. Germline assignment: CDR1 SQVTM and CDR2 ANQGSEA. CDR3 length: 13 amino acids. V lost 2 bases, J lost 9 bases, and 7 bases stayed unmatched. CDR3 bases: TGCAGCGTTGAAAGACTAGCAGACGTTGAGCAGTTCTTC. Protein: CSVERLADVEQFF.

In its sample, this clonotype was seen once. An end of the junction does not agree with germline; a read error may underlie this. The rearrangement links TRBV7-7 to TRBJ2-2; 10 bases agree with TRBD2. The CDR3 has 18 residues. Germline-derived CDR1 and CDR2 are SSHAT and FNYEAQ (reference sequence). DNA for the CDR3: TGTGCTAGCAGCGACTTGACTAGCGGGCCGATCCGCGCCGGGGAGCTGTTTTTT. Its translation is CASSDLTSGPIRAGELFF.

The chain couples TRBV27 to TRBJ1-4; D call uncertain. The CDR3 has 14 amino acids. Germline values: CDR1 MNHEY, CDR2 SMNVEV (reference sequence). V lost 1 base to trimming and J lost 8 bases, with 11 bases between them. The CDR3 sequence: CASSLLAQDEKLFF. The DNA of the CDR3 is TGTGCCAGCAGTTTATTGGCCCAAGACGAAAAACTGTTTTTT.

This clonotype was detected many times. V is TRBV4-1 and J is TRBJ2-7, with 7 bases that match TRBD2. Germline CDR1 and CDR2: MGHRA and YSYEKL. V shed 4 bases, J shed 0 bases, and the junction held 6 bases outside the gene matches. The CDR3 totals 15 residues. DNA for the CDR3: TGCGCCAGCAGCCTGTACGGGGGGAGCTCCTACGAGCAGTACTTC. Its translation is CASSLYGGSSYEQYF.

Note on this clonotype: One base away lies a much larger clone, so this may be a sequencing read error. V gene TRBV13 combines with J gene TRBJ1-2; D unresolved. This CDR3 region has 12 residues. Germline V gene data show CDR1 as PRHDT and CDR2 as FYEKMQ (reference sequence). V dropped 5 bases and J dropped 5 bases, with 9 bases sitting between them. CDR3 sequence reads: CASSENGYGYTF. In DNA, the CDR3 is TGTGCCAGCAGCGAGAACGGATATGGCTACACCTTC.

In nucleotides, the CDR3 is TGTGCCATCAGTGTCGACAGGGGCGGCTCTGGGGCCAACGTCCTGACTTTC. It codes for CAISVDRGGSGANVLTF. This chain uses TRBV10-3 with TRBJ2-6; 8 bases are shared with TRBD1. The J segment lost 0 bases and the V segment lost 4 bases, leaving 5 bases of the junction unmatched. CDR1 and CDR2 from the germline V gene are ENHRY and SYGVKD. The CDR3 covers 17 residues.

This clonotype appeared many times. The gene calls are TRBV5-1 and TRBJ2-7; D uncertain. The CDR3 extends over 13 amino acids. CDR1 is SGHRS, CDR2 YFSETQ, per germline. The V end was cut by 4 bases, the J end by 2 bases, with 10 bases between. CDR3 DNA sequence: TGCGCCAGCAGCCCCCTAATTACCTACGAGCAGTACTTC. This encodes CASSPLITYEQYF.

The chain employs TRBV24-1 and TRBJ1-4, with 8 bases identical to TRBD1. Germline loops: CDR1 KGHDR, CDR2 SFDVKD. This CDR3 region has 15 residues. V was clipped by 4 bases and J by 8 bases; unmatched bases: 8. The chain's CDR3 is CATSDPDRDREKLFF. The CDR3 bases are TGTGCCACCAGTGACCCGGACAGGGACCGGGAAAAACTGTTTTTT.

V and J are TRBV15 and TRBJ2-7; no firm D call. With 0 bases removed from V and 0 bases from J, the gap between germline ends came to 15 bases. Germline loops: CDR1 LNHNV, CDR2 YYDKDF (reference sequence). This CDR3 contains 17 residues. CDR3 sequence (DNA): TGTGCCACCAGCAGAGATTCCGGCAGTATCTTCTCCTACGAGCAGTACTTC. As protein: CATSRDSGSIFSYEQYF.

There are many counts of this clonotype. The rearrangement joins TRBV5-1 to TRBJ2-7; 8 bases line up with TRBD1. Germline V CDR1 and CDR2: SGHRS, YFSETQ. The CDR3 has 15 residues. The ends lost 4 bases at V and 2 bases at J; junction bases unmatched: 8. As DNA, the CDR3 is TGCGCCAGCAGCCGGGACGGACAGGGAACCTACGAGCAGTACTTC. Translated, it gives CASSRDGQGTYEQYF. The full variable domain, with the rest looked up from reference TRBV5-1 and TRBJ2-7, is KAGVTQTPRYLIKTRGQQVTLSCSPISGHRSVSWYQQTPGQGLQFLFEYFSETQRNKGNFPGRFSGRQFSNSRSEMNVSTLELGDSALYLCASSRDGQGTYEQYFGPGTRLTVT.

This clonotype showed up many times. The chain couples TRBV11-3 to TRBJ2-1, with D possibly TRBD2 on 6 matching bases. Trimming stripped 6 bases from V and 2 bases from J, with 14 bases between. Germline values: CDR1 SGHNT, CDR2 YENEEA. CDR3 length: 15 amino acids. The chain's CDR3 is CASSPGTSTYNEQFF. For the CDR3, the DNA is TGTGCCAGCAGTCCCGGGACTTCTACCTACAATGAGCAGTTCTTC.

This clonotype was seen just once. This chain links TRBV27 with TRBJ1-6; 9 bases map to TRBD1. The V and J ends lost 2 bases and 3 bases, in that order; junction bases with no gene match: 2. The CDR3 is made up of 16 amino acids. CDR1 is MNHEY, CDR2 SMNVEV, per germline (reference sequence). CDR3 in DNA: TGTGCCAGCAGTTTAAGGGGACAGGGCTATAATTCACCCCTCCACTTT. This encodes CASSLRGQGYNSPLHF.

The genes are TRBV3-1 and TRBJ1-1; 8 bases are a match to TRBD1. The J segment lost 4 bases and the V segment lost 4 bases, leaving 5 bases of the junction unmatched. Germline V gene sequence: CDR1 LGHDT, CDR2 YNNKEL (reference sequence). The CDR3 contains 14 residues. The CDR3 region has the DNA TGTGCCAGCAGCCCTCGACAGGGGATCACTGAAGCTTTCTTT. Amino acid sequence: CASSPRQGITEAFF. Complete variable domain (other parts from reference TRBV3-1 and TRBJ1-1): DTAVSQTPKYLVTQMGNDKSIKCEQNLGHDTMYWYKQDSKKFLKIMFSYNNKELIINETVPNRFSPKSPDKAHLNLHINSLELGDSAVYFCASSPRQGITEAFFGQGTRLTVV.

Ten or more counts support this clonotype. The V gene is TRBV24-1, the J gene TRBJ2-2; 10 nucleotides agree with TRBD1. V shed 3 bases, J shed 5 bases, and the junction held 11 bases outside the gene matches. The germline gives CDR1 KGHDR, CDR2 SFDVKD. The CDR3 is made up of 18 amino acids. CDR3 loop: CATSDPGTGALRTGELFF. CDR3 DNA: TGTGCCACCAGTGATCCCGGGACAGGGGCACTGAGGACCGGGGAGCTGTTTTTT.

This clonotype was seen more than once but under ten times. V and J are TRBV29-1 and TRBJ2-1, with 7 nucleotides matching TRBD1. The CDR3 loop spans 14 amino acids. V shed 1 base, J shed 6 bases, and the junction held 6 bases outside the gene matches. Looked up from germline, CDR1 is SQVTM and CDR2 is ANQGSEA. CDR3 loop: CSVEGQGAINEQFF. In DNA form, the CDR3 reads TGCAGCGTTGAAGGACAGGGAGCGATCAATGAGCAGTTCTTC.